This T cell receptor beta chain was captured by sequencing in a study of control samples from healthy donors and cancer patients. The method was immunoSEQ multiplex PCR; TCRdb's version includes in-frame clones alone and lacks a portion of them. The repertoire holds approximately 110,000 clones, with about four fifths as singletons. V lost 4 bases to trimming and J lost 5 bases, with 19 bases between them. Germline lookup yields CDR1 SGDLS and CDR2 YYNGEE. The CDR3 extends over 15 amino acids. This clone was counted once. The sample taken for sequencing was blood. The rearrangement uses TRBV9 and TRBJ2-7; D is possibly TRBD1 (6 bases). This clonotype was obtained from a woman aged 45-59 years in good health. The CDR3 sequence: CASSPVVGASDEQYF. The CDR3, as DNA: TGTGCCAGCAGCCCAGTGGTGGGGGCGAGCGACGAGCAGTACTTC.